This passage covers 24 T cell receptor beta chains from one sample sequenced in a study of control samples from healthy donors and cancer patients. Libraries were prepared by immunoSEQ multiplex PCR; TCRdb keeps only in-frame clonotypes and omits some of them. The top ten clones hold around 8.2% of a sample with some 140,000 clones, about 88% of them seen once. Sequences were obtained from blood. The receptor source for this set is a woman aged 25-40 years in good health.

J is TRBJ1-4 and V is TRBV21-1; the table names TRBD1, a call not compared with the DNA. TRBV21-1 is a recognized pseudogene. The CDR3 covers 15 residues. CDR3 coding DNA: TGTGCCAGCAGCAATGGTCAGGGGGCAGGTGAAAAACTGTTTTTT. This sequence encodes CASSNGQGAGEKLFF.

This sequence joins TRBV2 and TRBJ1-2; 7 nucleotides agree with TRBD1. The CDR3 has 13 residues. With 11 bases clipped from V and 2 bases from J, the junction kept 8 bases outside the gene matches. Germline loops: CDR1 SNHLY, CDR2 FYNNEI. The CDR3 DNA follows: TGTGCCGGCGACAGGGTTACAAACTATGGCTACACCTTC. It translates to CAGDRVTNYGYTF.

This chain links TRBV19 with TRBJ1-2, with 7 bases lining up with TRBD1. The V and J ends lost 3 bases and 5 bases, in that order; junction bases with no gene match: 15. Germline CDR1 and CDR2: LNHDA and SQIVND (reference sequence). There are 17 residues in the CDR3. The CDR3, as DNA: TGTGCCAGTAGTATTAGAGGGGGCAGAGTCCGAGGGTATGGCTACACCTTC. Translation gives CASSIRGGRVRGYGYTF.

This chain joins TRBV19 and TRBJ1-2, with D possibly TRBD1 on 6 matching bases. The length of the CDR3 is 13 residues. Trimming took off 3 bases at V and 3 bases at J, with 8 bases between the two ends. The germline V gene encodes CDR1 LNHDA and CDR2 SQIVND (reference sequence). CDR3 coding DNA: TGTGCCAGTAGTATCGCAGGGGACTATGGCTACACCTTC. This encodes CASSIAGDYGYTF.

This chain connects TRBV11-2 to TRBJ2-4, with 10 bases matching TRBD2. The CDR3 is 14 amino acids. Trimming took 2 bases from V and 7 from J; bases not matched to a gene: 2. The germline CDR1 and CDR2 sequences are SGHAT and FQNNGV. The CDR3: CASSLLAGVNIQYF. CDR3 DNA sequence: TGTGCCAGCAGCTTACTAGCGGGAGTCAACATTCAGTACTTC.

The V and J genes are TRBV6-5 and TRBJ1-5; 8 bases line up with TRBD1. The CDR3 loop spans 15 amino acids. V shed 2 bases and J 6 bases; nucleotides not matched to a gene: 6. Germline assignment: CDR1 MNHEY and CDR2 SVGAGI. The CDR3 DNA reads TGTGCCAGCAGTTACGACAGGGGAGGAAGTCAGCCCCAGCATTTT. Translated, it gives CASSYDRGGSQPQHF.

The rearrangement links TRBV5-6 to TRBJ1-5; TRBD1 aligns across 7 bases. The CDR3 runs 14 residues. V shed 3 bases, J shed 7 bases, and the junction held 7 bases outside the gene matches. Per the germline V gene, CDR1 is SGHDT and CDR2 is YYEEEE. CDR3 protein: CASSYTGVGQPQHF. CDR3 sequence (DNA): TGTGCCAGCAGCTATACAGGGGTGGGGCAGCCCCAGCATTTT.

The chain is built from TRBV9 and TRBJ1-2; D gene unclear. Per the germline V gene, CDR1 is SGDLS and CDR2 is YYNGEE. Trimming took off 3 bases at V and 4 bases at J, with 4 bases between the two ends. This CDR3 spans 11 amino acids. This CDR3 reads CASSAGYGYTF. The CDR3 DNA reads TGTGCCAGCAGCGCTGGCTATGGCTACACCTTC.

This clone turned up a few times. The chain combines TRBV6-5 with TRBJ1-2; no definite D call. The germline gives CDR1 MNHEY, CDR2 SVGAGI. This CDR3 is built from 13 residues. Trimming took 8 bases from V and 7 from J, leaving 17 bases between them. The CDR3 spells CASWRLLSGGYTF. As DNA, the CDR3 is TGTGCCAGCTGGCGACTTCTGTCGGGTGGCTACACCTTC.

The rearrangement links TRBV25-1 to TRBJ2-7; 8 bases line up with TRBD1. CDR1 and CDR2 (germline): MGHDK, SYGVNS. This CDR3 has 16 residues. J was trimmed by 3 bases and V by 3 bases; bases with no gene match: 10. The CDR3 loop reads CASSDPGQGAYYEQYF. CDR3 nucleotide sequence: TGTGCCAGCAGTGACCCCGGACAGGGCGCCTACTACGAGCAGTACTTC.

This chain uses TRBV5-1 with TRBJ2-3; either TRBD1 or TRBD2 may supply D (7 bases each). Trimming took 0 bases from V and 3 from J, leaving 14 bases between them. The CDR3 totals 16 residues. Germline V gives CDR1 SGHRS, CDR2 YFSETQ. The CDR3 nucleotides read TGCGCCAGCAGCTTGGATACAGGGGAGGGGACAGATACGCAGTATTTT. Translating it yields CASSLDTGEGTDTQYF.

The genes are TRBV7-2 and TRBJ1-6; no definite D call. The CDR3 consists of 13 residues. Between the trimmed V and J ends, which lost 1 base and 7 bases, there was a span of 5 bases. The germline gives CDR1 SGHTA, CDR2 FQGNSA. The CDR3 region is CASSLDRNSPLHF. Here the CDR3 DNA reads TGTGCCAGCAGCTTAGATAGAAATTCACCCCTCCACTTT. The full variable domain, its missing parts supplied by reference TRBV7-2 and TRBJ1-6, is GAGVSQSPSNKVTEKGKDVELRCDPISGHTALYWYRQSLGQGLEFLIYFQGNSAPDKSGLPSDRFSAERTGGSVSTLTIQRTQQEDSAVYLCASSLDRNSPLHFGNGTRLTVT.

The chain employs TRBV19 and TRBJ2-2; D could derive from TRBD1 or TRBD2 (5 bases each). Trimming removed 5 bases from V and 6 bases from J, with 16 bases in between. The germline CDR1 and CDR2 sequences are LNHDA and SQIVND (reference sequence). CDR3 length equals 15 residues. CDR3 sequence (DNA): TGTGCCAGTAGTCCGAGCGGCAGGGTTCCCGGGGAGCTGTTTTTT. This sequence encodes CASSPSGRVPGELFF.

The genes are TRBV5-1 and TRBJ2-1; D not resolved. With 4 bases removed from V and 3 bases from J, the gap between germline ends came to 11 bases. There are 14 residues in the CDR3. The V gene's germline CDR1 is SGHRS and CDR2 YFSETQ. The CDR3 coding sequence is TGCGCCAGCAGCACTTATAGGCTCTACAATGAGCAGTTCTTC. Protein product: CASSTYRLYNEQFF.

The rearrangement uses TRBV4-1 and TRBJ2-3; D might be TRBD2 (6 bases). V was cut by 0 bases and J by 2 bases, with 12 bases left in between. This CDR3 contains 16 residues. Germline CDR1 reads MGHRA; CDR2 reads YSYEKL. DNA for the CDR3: TGCGCCAGCAGCCAAGAGATGGGCGGGAACACAGATACGCAGTATTTT. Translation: CASSQEMGGNTDTQYF.

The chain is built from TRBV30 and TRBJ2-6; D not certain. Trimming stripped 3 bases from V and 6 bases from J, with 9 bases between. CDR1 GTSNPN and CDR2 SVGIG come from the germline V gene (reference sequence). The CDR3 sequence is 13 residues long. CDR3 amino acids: CAWRGVKANVLTF. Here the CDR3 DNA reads TGTGCCTGGAGAGGTGTGAAGGCCAACGTCCTGACTTTC.

CDR3 amino acids: CASSPIAAGGQETQYF. The DNA of the CDR3 is TGCGCCAGCAGCCCCATAGCGGCGGGGGGTCAAGAGACCCAGTACTTC. The rearrangement joins TRBV5-1 to TRBJ2-5, with 8 bases matching TRBD2. This CDR3 is 16 amino acids long. V shed 4 bases, J shed 2 bases, and the junction held 10 bases outside the gene matches. The germline CDR1 and CDR2 sequences are SGHRS and YFSETQ.

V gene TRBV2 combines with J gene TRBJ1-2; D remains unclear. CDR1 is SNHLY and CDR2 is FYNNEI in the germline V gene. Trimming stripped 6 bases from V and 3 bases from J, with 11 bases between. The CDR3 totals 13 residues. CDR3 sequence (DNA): TGTGCCAGCAGCCCGAGTCGAGACTATGGCTACACCTTC. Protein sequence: CASSPSRDYGYTF.

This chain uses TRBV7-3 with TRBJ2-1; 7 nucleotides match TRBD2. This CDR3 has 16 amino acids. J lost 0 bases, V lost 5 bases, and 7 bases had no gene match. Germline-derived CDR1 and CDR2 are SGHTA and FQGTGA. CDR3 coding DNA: TGTGCCAGCAGCCGGGACTACCCGAGCTCCTACAATGAGCAGTTCTTC. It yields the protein CASSRDYPSSYNEQFF.

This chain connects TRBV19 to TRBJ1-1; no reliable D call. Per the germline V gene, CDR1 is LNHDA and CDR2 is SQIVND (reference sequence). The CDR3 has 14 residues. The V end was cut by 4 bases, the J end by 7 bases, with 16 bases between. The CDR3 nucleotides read TGTGCCAGTAGTACCGACGGCGGGCATAATGAAGCTTTCTTT. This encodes CASSTDGGHNEAFF.

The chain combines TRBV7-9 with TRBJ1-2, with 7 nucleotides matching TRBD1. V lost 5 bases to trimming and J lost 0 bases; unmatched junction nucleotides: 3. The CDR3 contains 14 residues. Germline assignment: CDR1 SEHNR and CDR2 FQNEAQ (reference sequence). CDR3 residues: CASSVDRANYGYTF. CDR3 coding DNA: TGTGCCAGCAGCGTCGACAGGGCTAACTATGGCTACACCTTC.

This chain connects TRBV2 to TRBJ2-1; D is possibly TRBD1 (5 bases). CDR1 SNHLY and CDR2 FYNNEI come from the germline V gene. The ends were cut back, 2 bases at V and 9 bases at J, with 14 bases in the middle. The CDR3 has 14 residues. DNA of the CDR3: TGTGCCAGCAGTGAAACCCAGGGTAGCAGTGAGCAGTTCTTC. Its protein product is CASSETQGSSEQFF.

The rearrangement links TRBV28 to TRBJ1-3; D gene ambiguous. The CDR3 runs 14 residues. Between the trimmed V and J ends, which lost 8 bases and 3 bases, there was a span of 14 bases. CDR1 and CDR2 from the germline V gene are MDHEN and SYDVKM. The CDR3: CASVAYEGGNTIYF. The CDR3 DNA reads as TGTGCCAGCGTTGCCTACGAAGGTGGAAACACCATATATTTT.

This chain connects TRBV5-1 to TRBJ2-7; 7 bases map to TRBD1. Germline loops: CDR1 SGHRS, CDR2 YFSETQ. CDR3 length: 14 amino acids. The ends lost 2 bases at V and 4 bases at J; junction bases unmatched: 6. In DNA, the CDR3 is TGCGCCAGCAGCTTACACAGGGGTAGTTACGAGCAGTACTTC. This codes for CASSLHRGSYEQYF.